The present entry profiles one TCR beta chain with its context. V shed 4 bases and J shed 1 base, with 8 bases lying between them. The germline CDR1 and CDR2 sequences are SGHDT and YYEEEE. The CDR3 contains 14 residues. The data belong to a study of cytomegalovirus exposure and HLA in healthy donors. Both 60 Vbeta primers and 13 Jbeta primers went into the PCR. Using immunoSEQ multiplex PCR, the repertoire was profiled, and TCRdb retains in-frame clones only, with some absent. The data contain under 200,000 clones, about three quarters of them singletons. The J gene is TRBJ2-2, the V gene TRBV5-6; possibly TRBD1 for D (5 bases). Source material: PBMCs. This receptor was identified in a female donor in good health and CMV-seronegative. The CDR3 sequence is CASSHGQNTGELFF. CDR3 nucleotides: TGTGCCAGCAGCCACGGACAGAACACCGGGGAGCTGTTTTTT.